The sequence of this T cell receptor (beta chain) was determined in a study of blood T cell repertoires in COVID-19. Looking at the study overall: Some COVID-19 samples were acute and others convalescent; all came from the United States, Italy and Spain. In each case, the material was cDNA or gDNA derived from T cells, B-cell-depleted T cells, or PBMCs.

Original processing notes: Amplified reference gene primers provided the basis for estimating nucleated cell counts. The data were produced by immunoSEQ multiplex PCR, yet TCRdb's version contains in-frame clones alone and is incomplete. From that table come the V and J calls and clone size; the DNA was used to work out D and trimming. There are around 200,000 clones in the sample; roughly nine tenths occur only once, and under 25% lies in the top ten. CDR1 and CDR2 from the germline V gene are SGDLS and YYNGEE. Deletions cut 1 base from V and 5 bases from J, with 15 bases between. This CDR3 has 16 residues.

The origin of this receptor is a man aged 65-85 years with active or convalescent COVID-19. The chain employs TRBV9 and TRBJ2-2; tentatively, D is TRBD2 (6 bases). The specimen was peripheral blood. This chain's CDR3 is CASSVRVGAGTGELFF. The CDR3, as DNA: TGTGCCAGCAGCGTAAGGGTTGGTGCGGGAACCGGGGAGCTGTTTTTT.